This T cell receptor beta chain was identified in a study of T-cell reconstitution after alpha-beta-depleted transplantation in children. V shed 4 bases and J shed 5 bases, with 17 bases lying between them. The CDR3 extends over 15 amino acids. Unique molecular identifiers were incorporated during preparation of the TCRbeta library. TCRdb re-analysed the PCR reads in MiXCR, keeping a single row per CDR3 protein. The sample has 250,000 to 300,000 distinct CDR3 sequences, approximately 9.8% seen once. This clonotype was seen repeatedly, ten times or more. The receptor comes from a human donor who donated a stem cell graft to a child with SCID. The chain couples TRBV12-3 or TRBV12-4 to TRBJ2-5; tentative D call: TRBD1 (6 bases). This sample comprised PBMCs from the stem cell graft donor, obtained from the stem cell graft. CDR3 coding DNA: TGTGCCAGCAGTTCGATACAGGGACCGCGGGAGACCCAGTACTTC. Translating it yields CASSSIQGPRETQYF.